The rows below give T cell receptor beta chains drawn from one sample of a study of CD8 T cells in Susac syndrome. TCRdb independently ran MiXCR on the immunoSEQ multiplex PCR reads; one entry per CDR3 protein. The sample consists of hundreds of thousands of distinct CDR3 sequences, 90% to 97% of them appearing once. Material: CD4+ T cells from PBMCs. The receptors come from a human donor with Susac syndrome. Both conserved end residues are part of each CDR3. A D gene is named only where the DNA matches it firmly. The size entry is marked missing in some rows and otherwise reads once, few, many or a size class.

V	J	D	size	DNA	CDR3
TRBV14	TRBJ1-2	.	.	TGTGCCAGCAGCCCTGGTTTGGATGGCTACACCTTC	CASSPGLDGYTF
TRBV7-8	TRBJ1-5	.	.	TGTGCCAGCAGCCCTGAGAGATTTGCCAGCAATCAGCCCCAGCATTTT	CASSPERFASNQPQHF
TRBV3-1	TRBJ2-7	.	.	TGTGCCAGCAGCCATAGCGCCTCCTACGAGCAGTACTTC	CASSHSASYEQYF
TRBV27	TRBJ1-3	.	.	TGTGCCAGCAGTCCGCTCGCAGGGGCGGGAAACACCATATATTTT	CASSPLAGAGNTIYF
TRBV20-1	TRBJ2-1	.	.	TGCAGTGCTAGAGCCCCGTGGGGGGCATGGGACAATGAGCAGTTCTTC	CSARAPWGAWDNEQFF
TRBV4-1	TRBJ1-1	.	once	TGCGCCAGCAGCCAAGTTGTCACAGGGACATTGAACACTGAAGCTTTCTTT	CASSQVVTGTLNTEAFF
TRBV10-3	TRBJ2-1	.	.	TGTGCCATCAGTGAAGTAGGCCCCCCGAATGAGCAGTTCTTC	CAISEVGPPNEQFF
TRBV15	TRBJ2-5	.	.	TGTGCCACCAGCAGAGCCCCGTGGACCCAGTACTTC	CATSRAPWTQYF
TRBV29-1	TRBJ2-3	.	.	TGCAGCGTTGGATGGCTCGGCACAGATACGCAGTATTTT	CSVGWLGTDTQYF
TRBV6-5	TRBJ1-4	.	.	TGTGCCAGCAGTTATCCCCCTGGCGCAGTACCTGATGAAAAACTGTTTTTT	CASSYPPGAVPDEKLFF
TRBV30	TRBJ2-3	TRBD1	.	TGTGCCTGGACAGGGGGCGGCGCAGATACGCAGTATTTT	CAWTGGGADTQYF
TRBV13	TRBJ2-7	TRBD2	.	TGTGCCAGCAGCTTGCCACTAGCGGGGGGTCTCGAGCAGTACTTC	CASSLPLAGGLEQYF
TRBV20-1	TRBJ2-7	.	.	TGCAGTGCTAGAGACGCCTTATCCTACGAGCAGTACTTC	CSARDALSYEQYF
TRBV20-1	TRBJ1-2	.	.	TGCAGGGATCGAGAGTGGTATGGCTACACCTTC	CRDREWYGYTF
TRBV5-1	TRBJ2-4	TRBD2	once	TGCGCCAGCAGCTCCCCCTTAGCGGGAGATCACATTCAGTACTTC	CASSSPLAGDHIQYF
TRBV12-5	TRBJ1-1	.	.	TGTGCTAGTGGTTTGATACCTATGAACACTGAAGCTTTCTTT	CASGLIPMNTEAFF
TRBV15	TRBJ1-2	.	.	TGTGCCACCAGCAGCTCAGGAGAAGCTAACTATGGCTACACCTTC	CATSSSGEANYGYTF
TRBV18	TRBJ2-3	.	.	TGTGCCAGCTCACCACCGGTCACAGATACGCAGTATTTT	CASSPPVTDTQYF
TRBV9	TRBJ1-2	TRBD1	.	TGTGCCAGCAGCGTAGCCGCAGGGGGCGTATATGGCTACACCTTC	CASSVAAGGVYGYTF
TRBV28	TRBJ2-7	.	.	TGTGCCAGCAGTTTGGACGGACCCTACGAGCAGTACTTC	CASSLDGPYEQYF
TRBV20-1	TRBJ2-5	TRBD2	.	TGCAGTGCTAGAGTGAGCGGGACCCCGGGGACCCAGTACTTC	CSARVSGTPGTQYF
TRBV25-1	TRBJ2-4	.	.	TGTGCCAGCAGTGTTTCTGGACGGTTAAACATTCAGTACTTC	CASSVSGRLNIQYF
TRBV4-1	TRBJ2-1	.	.	TGCGCCAGCAGCCAAGGCAATGAGCAGTTCTTC	CASSQGNEQFF
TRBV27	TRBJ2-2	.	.	TGTGCCAGCAGTTCCCCACGGAGCCCCACCGGGGAGCTGTTTTTT	CASSSPRSPTGELFF
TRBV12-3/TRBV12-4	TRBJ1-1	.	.	TGTGCCAGCAGTTTTATTGCAGCGAACACTGAAGCTTTCTTT	CASSFIAANTEAFF
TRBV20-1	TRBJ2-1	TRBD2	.	TGCAGTGCTAGATTTCCGTCCGGGACTAGCGGGAGCGCGCTGCAGTTCTTC	CSARFPSGTSGSALQFF
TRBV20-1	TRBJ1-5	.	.	TGCAGTGCTAGCGGGGGGGCTAGCCCCCAGCATTTT	CSASGGASPQHF
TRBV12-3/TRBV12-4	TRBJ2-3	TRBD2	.	TGTGCCAGCATTGCGGGACTAGCTTTCCATACGCAGTATTTT	CASIAGLAFHTQYF
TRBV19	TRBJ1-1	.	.	TGTGCCAGTAGTGACAAAGCAGGCACTGAAGCTTTCTTT	CASSDKAGTEAFF
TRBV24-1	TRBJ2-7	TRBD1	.	TGTGCCACCGGGGACAGGTATTACGAGCAGTACTTC	CATGDRYYEQYF
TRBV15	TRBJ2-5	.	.	TGTGCCACCAGCTCCTCTAATGGGGAGACCCAGTACTTC	CATSSSNGETQYF
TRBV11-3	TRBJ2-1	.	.	TGTGCCAGCAGCCACCCGAGGGTCTCCTACAATGAGCAGTTCTTC	CASSHPRVSYNEQFF
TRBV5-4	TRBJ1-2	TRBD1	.	TGTGCCAGCAGCACGGGACAGTCGCACTATGGCTACACCTTC	CASSTGQSHYGYTF
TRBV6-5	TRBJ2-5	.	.	TGTGCCAGCAGTTACTCGAAAGGGATCGAGACCCAGTACTTC	CASSYSKGIETQYF
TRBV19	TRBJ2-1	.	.	TGTGCCAGTAGTATTTACGGCAGGGGTCGGGTCTACAATGAGCAGTTCTTC	CASSIYGRGRVYNEQFF
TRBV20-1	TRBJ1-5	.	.	TGCAGTGCTAAAGGACAGTATAGCAATCAGCCCCAGCATTTT	CSAKGQYSNQPQHF
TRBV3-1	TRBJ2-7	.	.	TGTGCCAGCAGTCCTGACTGGCCCTCCTACGAGCAGTACTTC	CASSPDWPSYEQYF
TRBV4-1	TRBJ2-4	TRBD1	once	TGCGCCAGCAGCCATGGGACAGGGAGCAAAAACATTCAGTACTTC	CASSHGTGSKNIQYF
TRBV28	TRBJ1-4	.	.	TGTGCCAGCAGTTTCTGGACAACGAATGAAAAACTGTTTTTT	CASSFWTTNEKLFF
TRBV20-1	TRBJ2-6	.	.	TGCAGTGCATTGGACCCCGGAGCGTCTGGGGCCAACGTCCTGACTTTC	CSALDPGASGANVLTF
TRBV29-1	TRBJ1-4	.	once	TGCAGCGCCGCCACTGCTACAACCAATGAAAAACTGTTTTTT	CSAATATTNEKLFF
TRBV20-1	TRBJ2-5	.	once	TGCAGTCCCTTAGGGCAGGGCCGGGAGACCCAGTACTTC	CSPLGQGRETQYF
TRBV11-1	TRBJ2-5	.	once	TGTGCCAGCAGCATAGTGGAGCCCCAGTACTTC	CASSIVEPQYF
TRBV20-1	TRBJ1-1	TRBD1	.	TGCAGTGCTAGACGGAGACACAGGGGTACTGAAGCTTTCTTT	CSARRRHRGTEAFF
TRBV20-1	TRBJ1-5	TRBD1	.	TGCAGTGCTAGAGATCCGACTACAGGGGGCGGCCATAGCAATCAGCCCCAGCATTTT	CSARDPTTGGGHSNQPQHF
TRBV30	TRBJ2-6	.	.	TGTGCCTGGAGTGAACAGCTAGCTGGGGCCAACGTCCTGACTTTC	CAWSEQLAGANVLTF
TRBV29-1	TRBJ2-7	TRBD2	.	TGCAGCCCTTGGGGACTAGCGAACTCCTACGAGCAGTACTTC	CSPWGLANSYEQYF
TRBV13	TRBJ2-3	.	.	TGTGCCAGCAGCTTAGCTACCTACACAGATACGCAGTATTTT	CASSLATYTDTQYF
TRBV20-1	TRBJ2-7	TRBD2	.	TGCAGTGCTCCCACGGCGGGAGGGCAGGACGAGCAGTACTTC	CSAPTAGGQDEQYF
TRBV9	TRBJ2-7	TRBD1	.	TGTGCCAGCAGCGCGGGACAGACTACCTACGAGCAGTACTTC	CASSAGQTTYEQYF